This T cell receptor (beta chain) was sequenced for a study of identical twins. A word on this clonotype: Its antigen is undetermined. Being one base from a much bigger clone, this may be a read error.

Study-level results: Insertions ran lower in abundant cord blood beta clonotypes, though not in memory repertoires. Invariant cells of the MAIT and iNKT types might have partly distorted the zero-insertion analyses. Beta out-of-frame sequences showed weaker excess twin sharing.

A universal primer site was created by template switching, with the cDNA bearing unique molecular identifiers. TCRdb reprocessed the 5' RACE reads via MiXCR and lists one record per CDR3 protein. The sample shows 250,000 or so distinct CDR3 sequences, around 6.6% of them seen only once. These data were likewise used in another study, on yellow fever vaccine responses in identical twins.

This clonotype was obtained from a woman younger than 30 in good health. Specimen: memory (CD45RO+) T cells sorted from blood.

The CDR3 DNA is TGCATCGTTGAAGGCGGGACTAGTTGGGATACGCAGTATTTT. This sequence encodes CIVEGGTSWDTQYF. The chain has TRBV29-1 and TRBJ2-3; TRBD2 matches at 8 bases. Germline assignment: CDR1 SQVTM and CDR2 ANQGSEA. The CDR3 covers 14 residues.